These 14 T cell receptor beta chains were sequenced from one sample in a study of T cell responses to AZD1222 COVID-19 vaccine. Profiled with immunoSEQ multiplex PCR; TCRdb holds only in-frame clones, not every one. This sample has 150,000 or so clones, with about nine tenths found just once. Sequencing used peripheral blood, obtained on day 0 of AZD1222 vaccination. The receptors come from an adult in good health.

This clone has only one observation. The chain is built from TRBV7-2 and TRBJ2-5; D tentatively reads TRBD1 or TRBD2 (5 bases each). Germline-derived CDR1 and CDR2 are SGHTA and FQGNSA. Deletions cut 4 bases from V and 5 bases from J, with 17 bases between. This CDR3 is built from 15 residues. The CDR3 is CASSSLGVGGETQYF. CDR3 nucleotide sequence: TGTGCCAGCAGCTCTCTGGGGGTTGGTGGTGAGACCCAGTACTTC.

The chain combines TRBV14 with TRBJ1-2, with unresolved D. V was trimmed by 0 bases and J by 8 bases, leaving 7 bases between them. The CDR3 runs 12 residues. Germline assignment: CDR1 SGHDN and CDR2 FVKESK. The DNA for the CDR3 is TGTGCCAGCAGCCAAGACCGGGTAGGCTACACCTTC. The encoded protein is CASSQDRVGYTF.

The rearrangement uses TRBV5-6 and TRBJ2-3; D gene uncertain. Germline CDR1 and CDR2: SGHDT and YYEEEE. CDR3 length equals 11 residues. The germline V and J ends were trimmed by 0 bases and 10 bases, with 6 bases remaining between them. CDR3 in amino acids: CASSLGIAQYF. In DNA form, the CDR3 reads TGTGCCAGCAGCTTGGGTATTGCGCAGTATTTT. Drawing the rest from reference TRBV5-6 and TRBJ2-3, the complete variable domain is DAGVTQSPTHLIKTRGQQVTLRCSPKSGHDTVSWYQQALGQGPQFIFQYYEEEERQRGNFPDRFSGHQFPNYSSELNVNALLLGDSALYLCASSLGIAQYFGPGTRLTVL.

The CDR3 DNA reads as TGTGCCACCAGTGATCCCGGACACCCCACAGATACGCAGTATTTT. It is translated as CATSDPGHPTDTQYF. The chain is built from TRBV24-1 and TRBJ2-3; D is perhaps TRBD1 (5 bases). Between the trimmed V and J ends, which lost 3 bases and 2 bases, there was a span of 11 bases. Germline values: CDR1 KGHDR, CDR2 SFDVKD. This CDR3 is built from 15 residues.

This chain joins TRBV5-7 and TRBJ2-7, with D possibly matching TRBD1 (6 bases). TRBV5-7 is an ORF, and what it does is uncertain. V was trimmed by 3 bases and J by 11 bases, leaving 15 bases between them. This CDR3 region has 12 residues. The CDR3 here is CASSSHRAWKYF. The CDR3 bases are TGTGCCAGCAGCTCCCACAGGGCATGGAAGTACTTC.

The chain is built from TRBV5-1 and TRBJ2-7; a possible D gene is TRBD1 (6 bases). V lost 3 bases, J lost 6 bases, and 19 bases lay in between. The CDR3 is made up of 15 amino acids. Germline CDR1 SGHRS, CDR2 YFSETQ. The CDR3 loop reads CASSSTQGPIREQYF. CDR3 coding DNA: TGCGCCAGCAGCTCCACACAGGGTCCCATACGCGAGCAGTACTTC.

This CDR3 reads CASMKVPLGELFF. The CDR3 nucleotides read TGTGCCAGCATGAAGGTCCCGTTAGGGGAGCTGTTTTTT. V is TRBV6-5 and J is TRBJ2-2, with D hard to call. V lost 7 bases to trimming and J lost 8 bases, with 14 bases between them. Germline V gene lookup returns CDR1 MNHEY and CDR2 SVGAGI. CDR3 length: 13 residues.

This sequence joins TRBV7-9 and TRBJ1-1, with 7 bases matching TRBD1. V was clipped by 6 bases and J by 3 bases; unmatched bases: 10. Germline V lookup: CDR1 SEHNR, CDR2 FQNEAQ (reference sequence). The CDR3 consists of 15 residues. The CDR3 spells CASSLRTGTDTEAFF. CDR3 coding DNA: TGTGCCAGCAGTCTTAGGACGGGGACAGACACTGAAGCTTTCTTT.

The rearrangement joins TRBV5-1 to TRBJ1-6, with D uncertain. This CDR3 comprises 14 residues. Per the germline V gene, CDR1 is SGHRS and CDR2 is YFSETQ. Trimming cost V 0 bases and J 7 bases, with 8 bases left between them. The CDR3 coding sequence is TGCGCCAGCAGCTTGGGACACCAGAATTCACCCCTCCACTTT. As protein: CASSLGHQNSPLHF.

The CDR3 reads CASSLGGGWDQPQHF. The CDR3, as DNA: TGTGCCAGCAGCTTAGGAGGGGGGTGGGATCAGCCCCAGCATTTT. The chain joins TRBV7-6 to TRBJ1-5; tentatively, D is TRBD1 (6 bases). Germline CDR1 is SGHVS and CDR2 is FNYEAQ. The CDR3 extends over 15 amino acids. Trimming stripped 1 base from V and 5 bases from J, with 12 bases between.

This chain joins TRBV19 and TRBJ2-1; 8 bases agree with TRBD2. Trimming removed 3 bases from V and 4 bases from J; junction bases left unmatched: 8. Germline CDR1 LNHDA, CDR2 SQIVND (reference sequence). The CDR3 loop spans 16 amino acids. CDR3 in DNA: TGTGCCAGTAGTATTTTCAGCGGGAGAAATTACAATGAGCAGTTCTTC. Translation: CASSIFSGRNYNEQFF.

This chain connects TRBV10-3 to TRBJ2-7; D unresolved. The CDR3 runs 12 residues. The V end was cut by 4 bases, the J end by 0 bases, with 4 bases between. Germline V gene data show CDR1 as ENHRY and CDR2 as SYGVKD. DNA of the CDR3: TGTGCCATCAGTGGGAGCTCCTACGAGCAGTACTTC. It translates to CAISGSSYEQYF.

The CDR3 is CASSEARVMVPLHF. The CDR3 DNA reads as TGTGCCAGCAGTGAAGCTAGGGTTATGGTACCCCTCCACTTT. V usage is TRBV2 and J usage is TRBJ1-6; D is ambiguous. The ends were cut back, 0 bases at V and 12 bases at J, with 12 bases in the middle. The germline V gene has CDR1 SNHLY and CDR2 FYNNEI. The CDR3 has 14 residues.

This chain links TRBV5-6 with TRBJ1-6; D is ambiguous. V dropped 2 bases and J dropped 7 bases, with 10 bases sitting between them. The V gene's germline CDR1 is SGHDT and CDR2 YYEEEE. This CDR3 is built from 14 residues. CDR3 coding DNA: TGTGCCAGCAGCTTAACCGTACCCAATTCACCCCTCCACTTT. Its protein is CASSLTVPNSPLHF.